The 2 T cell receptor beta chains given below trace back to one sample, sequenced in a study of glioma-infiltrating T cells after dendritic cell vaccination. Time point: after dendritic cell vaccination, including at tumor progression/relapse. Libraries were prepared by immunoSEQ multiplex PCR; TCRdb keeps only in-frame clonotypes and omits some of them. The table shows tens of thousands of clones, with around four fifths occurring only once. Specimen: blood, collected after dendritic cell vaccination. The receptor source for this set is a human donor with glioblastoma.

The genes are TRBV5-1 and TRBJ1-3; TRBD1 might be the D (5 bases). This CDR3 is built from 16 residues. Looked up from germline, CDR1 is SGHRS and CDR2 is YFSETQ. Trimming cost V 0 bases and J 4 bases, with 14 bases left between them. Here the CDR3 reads CASSLVPGENGNTIYF. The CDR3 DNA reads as TGCGCCAGCAGCTTGGTTCCGGGGGAGAACGGAAACACCATATATTTT.

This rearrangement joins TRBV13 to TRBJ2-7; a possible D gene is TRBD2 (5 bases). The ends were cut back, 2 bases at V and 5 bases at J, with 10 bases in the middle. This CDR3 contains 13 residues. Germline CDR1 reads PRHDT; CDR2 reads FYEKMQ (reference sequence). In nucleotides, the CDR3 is TGTGCCAGCAGCTTAAACAAGGGAGACGAGCAGTACTTC. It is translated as CASSLNKGDEQYF.